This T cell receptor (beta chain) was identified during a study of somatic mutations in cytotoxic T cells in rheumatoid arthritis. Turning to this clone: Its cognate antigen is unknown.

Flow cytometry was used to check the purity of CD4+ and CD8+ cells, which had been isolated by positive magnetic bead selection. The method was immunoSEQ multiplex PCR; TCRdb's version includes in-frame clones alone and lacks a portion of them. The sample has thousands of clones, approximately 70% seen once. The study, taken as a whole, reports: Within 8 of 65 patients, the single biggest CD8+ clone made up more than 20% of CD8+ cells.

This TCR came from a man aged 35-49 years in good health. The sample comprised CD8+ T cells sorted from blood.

The CDR3: CASGRGEYGYTF. DNA for the CDR3: TGTGCCAGCGGCAGGGGGGAATATGGCTACACCTTC. The rearrangement links TRBV28 to TRBJ1-2, with 7 bases that match TRBD1. This CDR3 is built from 12 residues. J lost 5 bases, V lost 8 bases, and 5 bases had no gene match. Per the germline V gene, CDR1 is MDHEN and CDR2 is SYDVKM.